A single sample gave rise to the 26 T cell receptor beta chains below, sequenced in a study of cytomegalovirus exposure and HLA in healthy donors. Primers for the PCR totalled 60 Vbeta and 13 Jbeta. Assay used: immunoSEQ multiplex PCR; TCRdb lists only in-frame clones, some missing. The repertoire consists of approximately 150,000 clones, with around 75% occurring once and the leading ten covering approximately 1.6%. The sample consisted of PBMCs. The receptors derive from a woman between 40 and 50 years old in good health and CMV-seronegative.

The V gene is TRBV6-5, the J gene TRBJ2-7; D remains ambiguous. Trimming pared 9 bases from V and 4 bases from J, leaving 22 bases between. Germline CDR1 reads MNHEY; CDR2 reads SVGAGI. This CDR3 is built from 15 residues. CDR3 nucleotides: TGTGCCAGTTGCCTGATCGCTTTATTGAGTTACGAGCAGTACTTC. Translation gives CASCLIALLSYEQYF.

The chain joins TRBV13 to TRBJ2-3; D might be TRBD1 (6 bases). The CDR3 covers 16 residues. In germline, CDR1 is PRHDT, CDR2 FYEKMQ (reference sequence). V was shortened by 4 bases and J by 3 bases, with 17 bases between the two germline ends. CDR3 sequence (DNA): TGTGCCAGCAGCTATAGGACAGTGAGGTGGACAGATACGCAGTATTTT. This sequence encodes CASSYRTVRWTDTQYF.

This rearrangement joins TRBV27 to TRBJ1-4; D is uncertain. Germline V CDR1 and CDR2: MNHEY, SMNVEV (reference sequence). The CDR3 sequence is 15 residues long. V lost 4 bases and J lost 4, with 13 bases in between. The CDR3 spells CASSWRAWSNEKLFF. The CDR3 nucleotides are TGTGCCAGCAGTTGGCGGGCATGGAGTAATGAAAAACTGTTTTTT.

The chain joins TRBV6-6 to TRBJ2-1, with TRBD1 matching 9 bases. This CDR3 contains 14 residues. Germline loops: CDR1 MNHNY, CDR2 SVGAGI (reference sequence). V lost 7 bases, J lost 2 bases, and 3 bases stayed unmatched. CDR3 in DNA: TGTGCCAGCACCAGGACAGGGGCCTACAATGAGCAGTTCTTC. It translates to CASTRTGAYNEQFF.

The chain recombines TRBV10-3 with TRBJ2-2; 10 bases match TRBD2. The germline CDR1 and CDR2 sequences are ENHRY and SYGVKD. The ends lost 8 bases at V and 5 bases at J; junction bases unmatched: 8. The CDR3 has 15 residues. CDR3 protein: CAISASGGSTGELFF. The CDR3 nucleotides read TGTGCCATCTCGGCTAGCGGGGGATCTACCGGGGAGCTGTTTTTT.

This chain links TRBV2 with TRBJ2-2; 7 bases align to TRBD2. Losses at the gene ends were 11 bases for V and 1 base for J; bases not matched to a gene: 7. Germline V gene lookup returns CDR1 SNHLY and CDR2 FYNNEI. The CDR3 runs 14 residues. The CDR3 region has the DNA TGTGCCGTTACGGGGGGACTGAACACCGGGGAGCTGTTTTTT. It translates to CAVTGGLNTGELFF.

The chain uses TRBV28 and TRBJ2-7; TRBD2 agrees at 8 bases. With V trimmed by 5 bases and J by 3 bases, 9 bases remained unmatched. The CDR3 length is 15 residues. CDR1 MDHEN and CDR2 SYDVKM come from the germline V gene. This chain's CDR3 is CASSTRLAGFYEQYF. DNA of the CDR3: TGTGCCAGCAGTACCCGGTTAGCGGGGTTCTACGAGCAGTACTTC.

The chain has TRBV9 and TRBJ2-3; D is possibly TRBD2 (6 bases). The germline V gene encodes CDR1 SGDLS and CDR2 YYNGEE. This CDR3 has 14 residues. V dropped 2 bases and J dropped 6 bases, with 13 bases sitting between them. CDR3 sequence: CASSVGTPGDTQYF. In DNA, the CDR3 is TGTGCCAGCAGCGTCGGGACTCCCGGGGATACGCAGTATTTT.

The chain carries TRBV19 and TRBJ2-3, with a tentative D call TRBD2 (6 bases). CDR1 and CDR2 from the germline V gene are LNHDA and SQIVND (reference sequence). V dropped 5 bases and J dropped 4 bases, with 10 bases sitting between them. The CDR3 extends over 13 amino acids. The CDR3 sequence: CASSGPGADTQYF. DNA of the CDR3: TGTGCCAGTAGTGGACCGGGGGCAGATACGCAGTATTTT.

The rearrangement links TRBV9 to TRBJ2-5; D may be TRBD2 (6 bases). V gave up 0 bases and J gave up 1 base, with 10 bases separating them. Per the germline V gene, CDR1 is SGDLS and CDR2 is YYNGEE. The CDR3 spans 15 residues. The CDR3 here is CASSVEDYRQETQYF. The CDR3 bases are TGTGCCAGCAGCGTAGAGGACTACCGCCAAGAGACCCAGTACTTC. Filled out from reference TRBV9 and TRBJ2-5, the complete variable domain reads DSGVTQTPKHLITATGQRVTLRCSPRSGDLSVYWYQQSLDQGLQFLIQYYNGEERAKGNILERFSAQQFPDLHSELNLSSLELGDSALYFCASSVEDYRQETQYFGPGTRLLVL.

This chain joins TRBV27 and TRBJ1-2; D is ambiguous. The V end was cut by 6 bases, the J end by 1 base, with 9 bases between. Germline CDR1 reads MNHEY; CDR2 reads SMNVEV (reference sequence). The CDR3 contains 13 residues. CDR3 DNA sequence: TGTGCCAGCAGCCGCCCCGGTAACTATGGCTACACCTTC. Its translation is CASSRPGNYGYTF.

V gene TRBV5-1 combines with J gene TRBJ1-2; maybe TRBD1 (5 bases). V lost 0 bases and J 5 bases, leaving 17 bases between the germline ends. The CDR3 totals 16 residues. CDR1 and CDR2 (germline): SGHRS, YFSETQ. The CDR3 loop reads CASSLDSGLGGYGYTF. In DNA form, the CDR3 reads TGCGCCAGCAGCTTGGATTCGGGCCTGGGGGGATATGGCTACACCTTC. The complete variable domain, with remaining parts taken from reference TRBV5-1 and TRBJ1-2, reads KAGVTQTPRYLIKTRGQQVTLSCSPISGHRSVSWYQQTPGQGLQFLFEYFSETQRNKGNFPGRFSGRQFSNSRSEMNVSTLELGDSALYLCASSLDSGLGGYGYTFGSGTRLTVV.

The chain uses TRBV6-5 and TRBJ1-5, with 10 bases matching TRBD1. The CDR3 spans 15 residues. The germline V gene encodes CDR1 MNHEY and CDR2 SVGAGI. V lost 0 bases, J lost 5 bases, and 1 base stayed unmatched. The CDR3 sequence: CASSYSGTGDQPQHF. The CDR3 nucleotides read TGTGCCAGCAGTTACTCGGGGACAGGGGATCAGCCCCAGCATTTT.

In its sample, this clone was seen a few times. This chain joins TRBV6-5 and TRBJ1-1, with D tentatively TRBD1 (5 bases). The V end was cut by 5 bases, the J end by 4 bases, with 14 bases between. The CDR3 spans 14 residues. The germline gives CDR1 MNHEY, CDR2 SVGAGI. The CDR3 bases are TGTGCCAGCAGTGCCGACAGCACCACCACTGAAGCTTTCTTT. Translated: CASSADSTTTEAFF.

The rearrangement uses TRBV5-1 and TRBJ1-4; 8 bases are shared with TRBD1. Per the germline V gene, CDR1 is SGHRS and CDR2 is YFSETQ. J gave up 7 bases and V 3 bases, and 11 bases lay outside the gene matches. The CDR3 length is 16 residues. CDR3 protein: CASSSNQGARVEKLFF. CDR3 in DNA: TGCGCCAGCAGCTCCAACCAGGGGGCGAGAGTTGAAAAACTGTTTTTT.

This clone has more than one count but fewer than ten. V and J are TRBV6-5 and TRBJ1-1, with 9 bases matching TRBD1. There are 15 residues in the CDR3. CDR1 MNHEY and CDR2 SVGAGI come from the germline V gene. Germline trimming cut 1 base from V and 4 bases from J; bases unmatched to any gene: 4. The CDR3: CASSYYPDRGTEAFF. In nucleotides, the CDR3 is TGTGCCAGCAGTTACTACCCGGACAGGGGCACTGAAGCTTTCTTT.

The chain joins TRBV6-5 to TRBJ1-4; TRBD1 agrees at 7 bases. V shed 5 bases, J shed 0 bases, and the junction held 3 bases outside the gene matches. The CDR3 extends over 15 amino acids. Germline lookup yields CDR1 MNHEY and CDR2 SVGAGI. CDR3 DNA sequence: TGTGCCAGCAGTGCCGACAGGGCAACTAATGAAAAACTGTTTTTT. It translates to CASSADRATNEKLFF.

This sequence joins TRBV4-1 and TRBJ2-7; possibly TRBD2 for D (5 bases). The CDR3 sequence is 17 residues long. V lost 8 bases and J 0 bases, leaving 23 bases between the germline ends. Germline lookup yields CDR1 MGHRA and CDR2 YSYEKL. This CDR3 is CASDLPPALLGSYEQYF. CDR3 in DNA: TGCGCCAGCGACCTGCCCCCGGCCCTACTAGGCTCCTACGAGCAGTACTTC.

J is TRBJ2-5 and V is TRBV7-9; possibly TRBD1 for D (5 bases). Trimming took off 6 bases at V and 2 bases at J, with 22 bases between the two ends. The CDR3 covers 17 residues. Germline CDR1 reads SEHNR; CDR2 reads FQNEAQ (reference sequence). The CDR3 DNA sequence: TGTGCCAGCAGAACCAGGGAAATCACCCACGATCAAGAGACCCAGTACTTC. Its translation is CASRTREITHDQETQYF. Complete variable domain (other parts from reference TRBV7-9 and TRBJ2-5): DTGVSQNPRHKITKRGQNVTFRCDPISEHNRLYWYRQTLGQGPEFLTYFQNEAQLEKSRLLSDRFSAERPKGSFSTLEIQRTEQGDSAMYLCASRTREITHDQETQYFGPGTRLLVL.

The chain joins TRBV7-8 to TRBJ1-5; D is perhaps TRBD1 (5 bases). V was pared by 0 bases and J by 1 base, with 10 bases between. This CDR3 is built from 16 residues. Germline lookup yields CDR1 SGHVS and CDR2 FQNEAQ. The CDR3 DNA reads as TGTGCCAGCAGCTTAGCGGTCAGGGCAAGCAATCAGCCCCAGCATTTT. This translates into CASSLAVRASNQPQHF. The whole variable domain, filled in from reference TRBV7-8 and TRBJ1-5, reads GAGVSQSPRYKVAKRGQDVALRCDPISGHVSLFWYQQALGQGPEFLTYFQNEAQLDKSGLPSDRFFAERPEGSVSTLKIQRTQQEDSAVYLCASSLAVRASNQPQHFGDGTRLSIL.

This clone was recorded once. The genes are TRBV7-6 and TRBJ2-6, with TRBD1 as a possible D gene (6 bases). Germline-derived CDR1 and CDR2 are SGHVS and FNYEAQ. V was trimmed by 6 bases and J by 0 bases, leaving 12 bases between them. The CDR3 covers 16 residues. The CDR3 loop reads CASRRTESSGANVLTF. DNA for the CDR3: TGTGCCAGCAGACGGACAGAAAGCTCTGGGGCCAACGTCCTGACTTTC. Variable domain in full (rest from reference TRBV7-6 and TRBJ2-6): GAGVSQSPRYKVTKRGQDVALRCDPISGHVSLYWYRQALGQGPEFLTYFNYEAQQDKSGLPNDRFSAERPEGSISTLTIQRTEQRDSAMYRCASRRTESSGANVLTFGAGSRLTVL.

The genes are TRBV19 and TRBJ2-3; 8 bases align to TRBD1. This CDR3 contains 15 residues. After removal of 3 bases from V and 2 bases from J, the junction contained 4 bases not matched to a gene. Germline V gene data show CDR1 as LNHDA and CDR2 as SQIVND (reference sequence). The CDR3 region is CASSIMTGDTDTQYF. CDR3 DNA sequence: TGTGCCAGTAGTATTATGACAGGGGACACAGATACGCAGTATTTT.

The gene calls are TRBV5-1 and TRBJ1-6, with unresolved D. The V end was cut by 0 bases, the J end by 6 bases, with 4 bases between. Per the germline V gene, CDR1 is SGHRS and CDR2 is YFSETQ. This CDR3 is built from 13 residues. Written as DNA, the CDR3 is TGCGCCAGCAGCTTGGGAGGTAATTCACCCCTCCACTTT. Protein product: CASSLGGNSPLHF.

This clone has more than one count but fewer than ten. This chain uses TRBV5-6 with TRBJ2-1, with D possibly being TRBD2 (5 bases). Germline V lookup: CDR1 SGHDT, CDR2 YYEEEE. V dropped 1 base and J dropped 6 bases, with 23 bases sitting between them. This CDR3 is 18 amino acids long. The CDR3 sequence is CASSLRTRGKLGVNEQFF. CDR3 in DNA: TGTGCCAGCAGCTTGAGGACTCGGGGTAAACTGGGAGTCAATGAGCAGTTCTTC.

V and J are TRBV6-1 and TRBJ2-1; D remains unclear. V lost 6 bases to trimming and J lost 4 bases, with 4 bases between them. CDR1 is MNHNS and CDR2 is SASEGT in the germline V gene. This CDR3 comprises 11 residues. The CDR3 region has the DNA TGTGCCAGCAGAACTTACAATGAGCAGTTCTTC. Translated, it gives CASRTYNEQFF.

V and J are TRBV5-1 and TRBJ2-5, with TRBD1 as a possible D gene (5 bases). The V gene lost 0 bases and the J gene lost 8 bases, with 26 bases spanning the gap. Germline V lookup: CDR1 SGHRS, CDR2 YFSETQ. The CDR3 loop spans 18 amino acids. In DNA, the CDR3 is TGCGCCAGCAGCTTGGCCCCATGGGGCGCGGACCTCCAAAGTACCCAGTACTTC. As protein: CASSLAPWGADLQSTQYF. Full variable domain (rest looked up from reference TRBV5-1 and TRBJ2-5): KAGVTQTPRYLIKTRGQQVTLSCSPISGHRSVSWYQQTPGQGLQFLFEYFSETQRNKGNFPGRFSGRQFSNSRSEMNVSTLELGDSALYLCASSLAPWGADLQSTQYFGPGTRLLVL.